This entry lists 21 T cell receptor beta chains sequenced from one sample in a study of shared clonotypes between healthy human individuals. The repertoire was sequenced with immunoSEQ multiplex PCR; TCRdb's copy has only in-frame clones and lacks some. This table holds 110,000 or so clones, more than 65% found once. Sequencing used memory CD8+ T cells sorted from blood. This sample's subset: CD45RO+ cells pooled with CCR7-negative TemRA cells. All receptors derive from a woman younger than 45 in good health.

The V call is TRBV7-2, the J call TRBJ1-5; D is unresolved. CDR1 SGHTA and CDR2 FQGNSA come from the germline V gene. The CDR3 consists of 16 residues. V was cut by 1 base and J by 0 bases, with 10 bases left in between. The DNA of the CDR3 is TGTGCCAGCAGCTTAGTGGGTCCCTATAGCAATCAGCCCCAGCATTTT. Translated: CASSLVGPYSNQPQHF.

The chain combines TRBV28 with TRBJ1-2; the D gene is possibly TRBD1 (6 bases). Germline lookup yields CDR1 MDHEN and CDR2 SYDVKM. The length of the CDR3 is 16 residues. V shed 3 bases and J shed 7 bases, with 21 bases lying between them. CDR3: CASSFPSRGGGSGYTF. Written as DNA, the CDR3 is TGTGCCAGCAGTTTCCCCTCCCGGGGAGGGGGTAGTGGCTACACCTTC.

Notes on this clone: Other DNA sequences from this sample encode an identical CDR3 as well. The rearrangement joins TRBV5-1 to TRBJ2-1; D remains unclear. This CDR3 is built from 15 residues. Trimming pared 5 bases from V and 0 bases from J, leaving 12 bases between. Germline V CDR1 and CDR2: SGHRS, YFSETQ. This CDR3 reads CASSSDSASYNEQFF. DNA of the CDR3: TGCGCCAGCAGTTCTGACTCCGCCTCCTACAATGAGCAGTTCTTC.

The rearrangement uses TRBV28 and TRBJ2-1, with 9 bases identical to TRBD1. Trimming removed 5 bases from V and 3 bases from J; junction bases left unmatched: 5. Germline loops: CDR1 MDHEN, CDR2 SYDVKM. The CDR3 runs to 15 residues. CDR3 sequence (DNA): TGTGCCAGCAGTCGGGACAGGGCGAGCTACAATGAGCAGTTCTTC. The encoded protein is CASSRDRASYNEQFF.

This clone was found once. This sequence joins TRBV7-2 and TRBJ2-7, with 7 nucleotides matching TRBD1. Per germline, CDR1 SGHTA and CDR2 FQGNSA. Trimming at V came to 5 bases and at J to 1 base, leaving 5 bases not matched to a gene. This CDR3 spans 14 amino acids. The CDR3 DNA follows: TGTGCCAGCAGCCCCGGGGACAGTTCCTACGAGCAGTACTTC. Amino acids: CASSPGDSSYEQYF.

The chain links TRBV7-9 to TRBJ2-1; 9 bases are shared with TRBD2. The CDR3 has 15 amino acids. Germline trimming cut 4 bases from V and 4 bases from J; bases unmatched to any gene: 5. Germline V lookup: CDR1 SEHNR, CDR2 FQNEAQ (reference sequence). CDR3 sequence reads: CASSSLAGFYNEQFF. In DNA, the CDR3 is TGTGCCAGCAGCTCGCTAGCGGGATTTTACAATGAGCAGTTCTTC.

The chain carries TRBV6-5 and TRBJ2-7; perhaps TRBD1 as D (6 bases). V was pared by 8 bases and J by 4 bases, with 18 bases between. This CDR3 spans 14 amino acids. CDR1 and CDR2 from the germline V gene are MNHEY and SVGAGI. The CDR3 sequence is CASWDGDTRYEQYF. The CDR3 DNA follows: TGTGCCAGCTGGGACGGGGACACGAGATACGAGCAGTACTTC.

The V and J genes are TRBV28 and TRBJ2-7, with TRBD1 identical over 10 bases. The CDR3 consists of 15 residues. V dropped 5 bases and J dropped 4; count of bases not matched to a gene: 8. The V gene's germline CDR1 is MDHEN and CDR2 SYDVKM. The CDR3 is CASSPTGTGEYEQYF. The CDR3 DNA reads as TGTGCCAGCAGTCCGACCGGGACAGGGGAGTACGAGCAGTACTTC.

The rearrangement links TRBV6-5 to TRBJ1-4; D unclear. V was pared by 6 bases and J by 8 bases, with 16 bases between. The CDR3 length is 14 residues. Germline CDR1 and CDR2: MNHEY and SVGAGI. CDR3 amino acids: CASSFPGEREKLFF. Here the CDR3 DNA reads TGTGCCAGCAGCTTCCCCGGGGAGCGAGAAAAACTGTTTTTT.

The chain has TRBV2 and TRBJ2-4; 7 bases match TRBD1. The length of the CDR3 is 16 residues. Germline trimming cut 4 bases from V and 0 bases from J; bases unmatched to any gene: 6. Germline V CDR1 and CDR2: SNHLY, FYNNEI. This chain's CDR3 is CASSGGQNLAKNIQYF. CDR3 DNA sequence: TGTGCCAGCAGTGGGGGACAGAACCTAGCCAAAAACATTCAGTACTTC.

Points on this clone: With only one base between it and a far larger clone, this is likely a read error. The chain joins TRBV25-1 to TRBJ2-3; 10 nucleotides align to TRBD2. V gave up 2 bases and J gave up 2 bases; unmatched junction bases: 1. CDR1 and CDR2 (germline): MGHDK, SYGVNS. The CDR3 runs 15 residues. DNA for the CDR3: TGTGCCAGCAGTGAACTAGCGGGAGTCACAGATACGCAGTATTTT. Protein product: CASSELAGVTDTQYF.

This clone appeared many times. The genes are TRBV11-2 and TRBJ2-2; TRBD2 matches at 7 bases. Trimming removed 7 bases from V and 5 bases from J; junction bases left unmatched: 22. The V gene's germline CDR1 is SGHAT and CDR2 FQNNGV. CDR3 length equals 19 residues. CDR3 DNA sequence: TGTGCCAGCATCCGAGGGCCCCAGCGGGATCTCGCTAGGACCGGGGAGCTGTTTTTT. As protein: CASIRGPQRDLARTGELFF.

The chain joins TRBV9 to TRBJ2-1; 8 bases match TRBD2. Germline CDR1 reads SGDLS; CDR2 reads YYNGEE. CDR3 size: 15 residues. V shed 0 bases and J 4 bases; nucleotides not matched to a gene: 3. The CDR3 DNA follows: TGTGCCAGCAGCGTAGATCGGGAGGGATACAATGAGCAGTTCTTC. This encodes CASSVDREGYNEQFF. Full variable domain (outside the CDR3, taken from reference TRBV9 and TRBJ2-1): DSGVTQTPKHLITATGQRVTLRCSPRSGDLSVYWYQQSLDQGLQFLIQYYNGEERAKGNILERFSAQQFPDLHSELNLSSLELGDSALYFCASSVDREGYNEQFFGPGTRLTVL.

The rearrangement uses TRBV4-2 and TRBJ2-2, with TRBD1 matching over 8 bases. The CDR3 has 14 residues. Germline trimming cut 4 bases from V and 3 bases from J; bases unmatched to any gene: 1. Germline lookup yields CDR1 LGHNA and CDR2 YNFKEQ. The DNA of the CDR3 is TGTGCCAGCAGCCCACAGGGGGACACCGGGGAGCTGTTTTTT. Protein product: CASSPQGDTGELFF.

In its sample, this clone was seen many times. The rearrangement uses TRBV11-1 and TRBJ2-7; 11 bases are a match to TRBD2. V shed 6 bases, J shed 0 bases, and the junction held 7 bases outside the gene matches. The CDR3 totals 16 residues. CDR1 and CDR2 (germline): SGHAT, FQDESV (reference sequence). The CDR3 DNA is TGTGCCAGCAGTCCGACTAGCGGGAAGAGCTCCTACGAGCAGTACTTC. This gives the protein CASSPTSGKSSYEQYF. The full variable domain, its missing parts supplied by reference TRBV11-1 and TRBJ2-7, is EAEVAQSPRYKITEKSQAVAFWCDPISGHATLYWYRQILGQGPELLVQFQDESVVDDSQLPKDRFSAERLKGVDSTLKIQPAELGDSAMYLCASSPTSGKSSYEQYFGPGTRLTVT.

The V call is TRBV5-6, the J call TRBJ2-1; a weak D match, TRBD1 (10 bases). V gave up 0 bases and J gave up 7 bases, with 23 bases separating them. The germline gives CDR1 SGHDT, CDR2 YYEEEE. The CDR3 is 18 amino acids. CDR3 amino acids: CASSLEDRGYLAGNEQFF. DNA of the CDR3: TGTGCCAGCAGCTTGGAGGACAGGGGGTATCTAGCGGGGAATGAGCAGTTCTTC.

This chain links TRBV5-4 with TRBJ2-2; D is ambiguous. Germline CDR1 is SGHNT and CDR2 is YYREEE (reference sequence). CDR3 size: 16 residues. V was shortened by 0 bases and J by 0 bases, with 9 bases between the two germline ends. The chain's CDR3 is CASSLELVANTGELFF. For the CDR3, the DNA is TGTGCCAGCAGCTTGGAATTAGTGGCGAACACCGGGGAGCTGTTTTTT.

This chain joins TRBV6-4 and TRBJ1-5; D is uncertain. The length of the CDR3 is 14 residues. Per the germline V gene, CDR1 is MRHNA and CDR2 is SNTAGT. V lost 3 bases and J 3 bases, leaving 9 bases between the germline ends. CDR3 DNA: TGTGCCAGCAGTGAGGCCGGAAACAATCAGCCCCAGCATTTT. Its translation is CASSEAGNNQPQHF.

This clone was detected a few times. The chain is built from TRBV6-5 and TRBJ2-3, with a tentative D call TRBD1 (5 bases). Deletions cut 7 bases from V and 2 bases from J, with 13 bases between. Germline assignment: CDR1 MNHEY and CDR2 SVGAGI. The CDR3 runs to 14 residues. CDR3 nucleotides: TGTGCCAGCAAGGGCAGGGCCGACACAGATACGCAGTATTTT. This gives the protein CASKGRADTDTQYF.

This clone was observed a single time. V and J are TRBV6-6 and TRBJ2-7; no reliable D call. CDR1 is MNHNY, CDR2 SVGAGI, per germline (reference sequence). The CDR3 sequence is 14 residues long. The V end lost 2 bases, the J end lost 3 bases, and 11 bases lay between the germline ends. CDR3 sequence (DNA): TGTGCCAGCAGTTACGGGTCCACGATCTACGAGCAGTACTTC. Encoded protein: CASSYGSTIYEQYF.

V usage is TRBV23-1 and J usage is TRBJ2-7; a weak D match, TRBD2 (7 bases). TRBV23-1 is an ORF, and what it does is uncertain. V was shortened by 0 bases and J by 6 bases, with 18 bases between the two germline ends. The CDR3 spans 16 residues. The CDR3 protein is CASSQSGEGVSGEQYF. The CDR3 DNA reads TGCGCCAGCAGTCAATCGGGGGAGGGGGTCTCGGGCGAGCAGTACTTC.